In its sample, the clone carrying this T cell receptor beta chain was seen a few times. This specimen comes from a study of radiation and T cells in renal cell carcinoma. Repertoires were generated with immunoSEQ multiplex PCR, while TCRdb's copy carries only in-frame clones and drops some. Here the sample spans 15,000 to 17,000 clones, more than 55% being singletons. CDR1 is MNHNS and CDR2 is SASEGT in the germline V gene. The trim removed 4 bases at V and 7 bases at J, leaving 4 bases unmatched. This CDR3 comprises 13 residues. The treatment is: treatment-naive control, cytoreductive nephrectomy. Controls were unirradiated tumors from treatment-naive cytoreductive nephrectomy patients. The patient's renal cell carcinoma had clear cell pathology.

Sample: tumor tissue, taken from a patient whose treatment was nephrectomy without radiotherapy. The rearrangement joins TRBV6-1 to TRBJ1-5; 7 bases map to TRBD1. The sequence derives from a man over 45 with renal cell carcinoma. CDR3 loop: CASSGQGGQPQHF. The CDR3 DNA reads TGTGCCAGCAGTGGACAGGGTGGGCAGCCCCAGCATTTT.